This T cell receptor (beta chain) appears in the sequencing data of a study of low-dose radiotherapy and immunotherapy resistance in tumors. The sample's time point: after trial treatment. The treatment denotes: LDRT plus nivolumab, ipilimumab, low-dose cyclophosphamide and aspirin (RACIN trial). This clonotype was picked up many times. Amplification of TCRs used a constant-region primer and V-primer adapter for roughly 18 PCR cycles. TCRdb redid the calling of the reads with MiXCR, one entry per CDR3 protein. The sample yields over 50,000 distinct CDR3 sequences, 33% seen once. With 5 bases removed from V and 0 bases from J, the gap between germline ends came to 14 bases. The CDR3 sequence is 16 residues long. Per germline, CDR1 SGHTA and CDR2 FQGNSA.

The TCR was taken from a male donor with rectosigmoid adenocarcinoma. Sequenced material: PBMCs, taken after low-dose radiotherapy plus immunotherapy. V usage is TRBV7-2 and J usage is TRBJ1-3; D is possibly TRBD1 (5 bases). This chain's CDR3 is CASSGHAPSSGNTIYF. The CDR3, as DNA: TGTGCCAGCAGCGGACATGCTCCGAGCTCTGGAAACACCATATATTTT.